The 32 T cell receptor beta chains listed next were all sequenced from one sample in a study of cytomegalovirus exposure and HLA in healthy donors. Researchers ran the PCR with 60 Vbeta and 13 Jbeta primers. Here immunoSEQ multiplex PCR was the method, and the copy in TCRdb shows in-frame clones only, minus some. The data contain some 65,000 clones, approximately 67% of them singletons. The sequenced sample was PBMCs. The receptors originated from a man aged 25 to 40 in good health and CMV-seronegative.

This chain links TRBV2 with TRBJ1-2; D ambiguous. The V gene's germline CDR1 is SNHLY and CDR2 FYNNEI. This CDR3 has 14 amino acids. Trimming stripped 7 bases from V and 0 bases from J, with 12 bases between. The CDR3 DNA reads as TGTGCCAGCACTGCGGGGTTAGCTAACTATGGCTACACCTTC. The encoded protein is CASTAGLANYGYTF. Complete variable domain (other parts from reference TRBV2 and TRBJ1-2): EPEVTQTPSHQVTQMGQEVILRCVPISNHLYFYWYRQILGQKVEFLVSFYNNEISEKSEIFDDQFSVERPDGSNFTLKIRSTKLEDSAMYFCASTAGLANYGYTFGSGTRLTVV.

The gene calls are TRBV5-4 and TRBJ2-5; TRBD2 might be the D (5 bases). Trimming stripped 4 bases from V and 4 bases from J, with 23 bases between. From germline, CDR1 is SGHNT and CDR2 YYREEE (reference sequence). The CDR3 loop spans 17 amino acids. The CDR3 DNA reads TGTGCCAGCAGCCCAGGCGGCGGACCAAGCGGTGGAGAGACCCAGTACTTC. This sequence encodes CASSPGGGPSGGETQYF.

V usage is TRBV4-1 and J usage is TRBJ2-5; TRBD1 matches at 11 bases. Germline CDR1 and CDR2: MGHRA and YSYEKL. This CDR3 comprises 20 residues. Unmatched junction bases numbered 18, after V lost 3 bases and J lost 3 bases. This chain's CDR3 is CASSHVASGTGGYRKETQYF. The DNA for the CDR3 is TGCGCCAGCAGCCATGTAGCTTCCGGGACAGGGGGATATCGGAAAGAGACCCAGTACTTC.

CDR3 bases: TGTGCCAGCAGCTTAAGCGTTACCGGGGATGAGCAGTTCTTC. Translation gives CASSLSVTGDEQFF. The V and J genes are TRBV7-3 and TRBJ2-1, with D perhaps TRBD2 (5 bases). V was trimmed by 1 base and J by 8 bases, leaving 12 bases between them. Germline assignment: CDR1 SGHTA and CDR2 FQGTGA. The CDR3 sequence is 14 residues long.

V is TRBV7-3 and J is TRBJ2-5; perhaps TRBD1 as D (5 bases). Between the trimmed V and J ends, which lost 2 bases and 4 bases, there was a span of 8 bases. In germline, CDR1 is SGHTA, CDR2 FQGTGA. CDR3 size: 13 residues. CDR3 amino acids: CASSLSQGETQYF. As DNA, the CDR3 is TGTGCCAGCAGCTTATCCCAGGGAGAGACCCAGTACTTC. Variable domain in full (rest from reference TRBV7-3 and TRBJ2-5): GAGVSQTPSNKVTEKGKYVELRCDPISGHTALYWYRQSLGQGPEFLIYFQGTGAADDSGLPNDRFFAVRPEGSVSTLKIQRTERGDSAVYLCASSLSQGETQYFGPGTRLLVL.

The rearrangement uses TRBV6-6 and TRBJ2-1, with 8 bases fitting TRBD2. CDR3 size: 16 residues. CDR1 is MNHNY, CDR2 SVGAGI, per germline (reference sequence). V gave up 4 bases and J gave up 0 bases; unmatched junction bases: 5. CDR3 nucleotides: TGTGCCAGCAGTTCAGCGGGGGCCAGCTCCTACAATGAGCAGTTCTTC. It specifies CASSSAGASSYNEQFF.

A few counts support this clone. The chain links TRBV2 to TRBJ1-3; no definite D call. There are 14 residues in the CDR3. Germline V lookup: CDR1 SNHLY, CDR2 FYNNEI. Trimming left V 4 bases short and J 0 bases short, with 7 bases between. The DNA for the CDR3 is TGTGCCAGCAGTGTCCTTCGCTCTGGAAACACCATATATTTT. Encoded protein: CASSVLRSGNTIYF.

The J gene is TRBJ2-3, the V gene TRBV10-3; tentative D call: TRBD2 (7 bases). Germline-derived CDR1 and CDR2 are ENHRY and SYGVKD. V was trimmed by 6 bases and J by 6 bases, leaving 28 bases between them. The CDR3 is 18 amino acids. The CDR3 sequence: CAIRNEHLAGASGDTQYF. DNA for the CDR3: TGTGCCATCAGAAATGAACATCTTGCGGGGGCCTCGGGGGATACGCAGTATTTT.

The sample holds a few counts of this clone. V and J are TRBV9 and TRBJ2-1; perhaps TRBD2 as D (5 bases). This CDR3 comprises 15 residues. Germline V gene data show CDR1 as SGDLS and CDR2 as YYNGEE. Trimming took 1 base from V and 8 from J, leaving 16 bases between them. The CDR3 coding sequence is TGTGCCAGCAGCGTATTCGAGCGGCAGTCGGATGAGCAGTTCTTC. It is translated as CASSVFERQSDEQFF.

This clone has only a few counts. The chain uses TRBV29-1 and TRBJ1-4; TRBD1 aligns across 9 bases. The CDR3 is 12 amino acids. The V gene end was trimmed by 6 bases and the J gene end by 7 bases; junction bases not matched to a gene: 3. Germline V CDR1 and CDR2: SQVTM, ANQGSEA. CDR3 amino acids: CSVTGGGEKLFF. The CDR3 nucleotides are TGCAGCGTAACAGGGGGCGGTGAAAAACTGTTTTTT.

The CDR3 reads CASSLSTGAEAFF. The DNA of the CDR3 is TGTGCCAGCAGTTTATCAACAGGGGCTGAAGCTTTCTTT. The chain joins TRBV27 to TRBJ1-1; 7 nucleotides match TRBD1. The CDR3 contains 13 residues. Germline CDR1 MNHEY, CDR2 SMNVEV (reference sequence). Unmatched junction bases numbered 1, after V lost 0 bases and J lost 6 bases.

The chain has TRBV7-7 and TRBJ2-5; tentative D call: TRBD1 (6 bases). Trimming shortened V by 1 base and J by 5 bases, and 11 bases separated the two germline ends. The germline V gene encodes CDR1 SSHAT and CDR2 FNYEAQ (reference sequence). This CDR3 has 14 residues. CDR3 nucleotides: TGTGCCAGCAGCTTAGAACCGGACAGTGAGACCCAGTACTTC. This codes for CASSLEPDSETQYF.

The rearrangement links TRBV27 to TRBJ1-6; tentatively, D is TRBD1 (6 bases). The CDR3 has 14 amino acids. Germline CDR1 MNHEY, CDR2 SMNVEV (reference sequence). V was clipped by 4 bases and J by 7 bases, with 11 bases between them. The CDR3, as DNA: TGTGCCAGCAGTTCACAGGGTAGGAATTCACCCCTCCACTTT. Translation gives CASSSQGRNSPLHF.

V and J are TRBV6-5 and TRBJ2-7, with 14 bases lining up with TRBD2. This CDR3 comprises 15 residues. V trimming: 5 bases; J trimming: 7 bases; junction bases outside the gene matches: 7. The germline V gene encodes CDR1 MNHEY and CDR2 SVGAGI. For the CDR3, the DNA is TGTGCCAGCAGTACGGGGACTAGCGGGGGAACGGAGCAGTACTTC. Residues: CASSTGTSGGTEQYF.

This clone was seen more than once but under ten times. The chain links TRBV4-1 to TRBJ1-5; D gene uncertain. V dropped 4 bases and J dropped 3 bases, with 16 bases sitting between them. From germline, CDR1 is MGHRA and CDR2 YSYEKL. The CDR3 consists of 16 residues. The CDR3 coding sequence is TGCGCCAGCAGCCTATCTTACGGAGCCTTCAATCAGCCCCAGCATTTT. The encoded protein is CASSLSYGAFNQPQHF.

In its sample, this clone was seen a few times. V is TRBV7-2 and J is TRBJ1-5; 7 bases align to TRBD1. The junction had 8 bases not matched to a gene; V was cut back by 5 bases and J by 7 bases. The germline CDR1 and CDR2 sequences are SGHTA and FQGNSA. CDR3 length equals 14 residues. Here the CDR3 reads CASSGTANNQPQHF. DNA of the CDR3: TGTGCCAGCAGCGGGACAGCGAACAACCAGCCCCAGCATTTT.

There are a few counts of this clone. The chain couples TRBV6-5 to TRBJ1-1; D is undetermined. The CDR3 runs to 14 residues. Germline CDR1 and CDR2: MNHEY and SVGAGI. V lost 7 bases to trimming and J lost 5 bases, with 17 bases between them. The CDR3 DNA reads TGTGCCAGCATAAAACCCCAGTCACCAACTGAAGCTTTCTTT. Amino acid sequence: CASIKPQSPTEAFF.

V gene TRBV29-1 combines with J gene TRBJ1-2, with D maybe TRBD1 (6 bases). This CDR3 contains 14 residues. V was pared by 4 bases and J by 3 bases, with 15 bases between. CDR1 is SQVTM and CDR2 is ANQGSEA in the germline V gene. The chain's CDR3 is CSVGGGGPDYGYTF. The DNA for the CDR3 is TGCAGCGTTGGTGGCGGGGGGCCTGACTATGGCTACACCTTC.

For the CDR3, the DNA is TGTGCCAGCAGCTACCCCGGGACAGGGCCCACGGGGGGAGAGACCCAGTACTTC. This sequence encodes CASSYPGTGPTGGETQYF. The chain carries TRBV7-6 and TRBJ2-5; 9 bases align to TRBD1. V was pared by 4 bases and J by 4 bases, with 16 bases of the junction left unmatched. CDR3 length: 18 residues. Germline V gene sequence: CDR1 SGHVS, CDR2 FNYEAQ.

This chain connects TRBV30 to TRBJ1-1; 8 bases align to TRBD1. The CDR3 is made up of 15 amino acids. V trimming: 5 bases; J trimming: 1 base; junction bases outside the gene matches: 9. The germline CDR1 and CDR2 sequences are GTSNPN and SVGIG (reference sequence). The CDR3 spells CAWGRQGWANTEAFF. DNA for the CDR3: TGTGCCTGGGGAAGACAGGGGTGGGCGAACACTGAAGCTTTCTTT.

The rearrangement uses TRBV6-1 and TRBJ2-1; D unresolved. Germline CDR1 MNHNS, CDR2 SASEGT. The CDR3 runs 10 residues. The ends were cut back, 4 bases at V and 16 bases at J, with 11 bases in the middle. The CDR3 region is CASSAGPRFF. The CDR3 DNA is TGTGCCAGCAGTGCTGGCCCCCGTTTCTTC.

The CDR3 is CASSLMGTMNTEAFF. CDR3 DNA sequence: TGTGCCAGCAGCTTGATGGGGACAATGAACACTGAAGCTTTCTTT. The chain couples TRBV5-4 to TRBJ1-1, with a possible D match to TRBD1 (6 bases). Germline-derived CDR1 and CDR2 are SGHNT and YYREEE (reference sequence). Trimming left V 1 base short and J 0 bases short, with 10 bases between. The CDR3 is 15 amino acids. The full variable domain, its missing parts supplied by reference TRBV5-4 and TRBJ1-1, is ETGVTQSPTHLIKTRGQQVTLRCSSQSGHNTVSWYQQALGQGPQFIFQYYREEENGRGNFPPRFSGLQFPNYSSELNVNALELDDSALYLCASSLMGTMNTEAFFGQGTRLTVV.

This chain links TRBV27 with TRBJ2-5; TRBD2 matches at 15 bases. CDR3 length: 19 amino acids. Germline lookup yields CDR1 MNHEY and CDR2 SMNVEV (reference sequence). After removal of 5 bases from V and 5 bases from J, the junction contained 15 bases not matched to a gene. The CDR3 spells CASSKFGLAGGPVSETQYF. The CDR3 DNA reads TGTGCCAGCAGTAAATTCGGACTAGCGGGGGGGCCGGTCTCTGAGACCCAGTACTTC.

The V and J genes are TRBV21-1 and TRBJ2-7; whether TRBD1, the table's D call, matches the DNA was not checked. TRBV21-1 counts as a pseudogene. The CDR3 spans 18 residues. CDR3 sequence (DNA): TGTGCCAGCAGCAAAGCGAGAGACCGGGACAGGCGGATCGTAGAGCAGTACTTC. Translation gives CASSKARDRDRRIVEQYF.

The chain employs TRBV23-1 and TRBJ2-7; D is possibly TRBD1 (7 bases). TRBV23-1 is an ORF; its function is uncertain. This CDR3 comprises 15 residues. The germline V and J ends were trimmed by 2 bases and 0 bases, with 11 bases remaining between them. CDR3 bases: TGCGCCAGCAGTCAAGCGGAGGGGGCCTCCTACGAGCAGTACTTC. Amino acids: CASSQAEGASYEQYF.

The V gene is TRBV19, the J gene TRBJ1-2; maybe TRBD1 (6 bases). The CDR3 sequence is 14 residues long. CDR1 and CDR2 (germline): LNHDA, SQIVND (reference sequence). V shed 2 bases and J shed 4 bases, with 11 bases lying between them. CDR3 sequence: CASSIRQEIYGYTF. In nucleotides, the CDR3 is TGTGCCAGTAGTATAAGACAGGAAATCTATGGCTACACCTTC.

V usage is TRBV30 and J usage is TRBJ1-1; a possible D gene is TRBD1 (5 bases). Trimming stripped 2 bases from V and 1 base from J, with 8 bases between. The CDR3 sequence is 13 residues long. Germline assignment: CDR1 GTSNPN and CDR2 SVGIG (reference sequence). The CDR3 nucleotides are TGTGCCTGGAGTCTAACAGGGAACACTGAAGCTTTCTTT. Protein product: CAWSLTGNTEAFF.

The J gene is TRBJ2-7, the V gene TRBV5-1; D not resolved. This CDR3 comprises 14 residues. V lost 5 bases, J lost 2 bases, and 14 bases lay in between. Germline assignment: CDR1 SGHRS and CDR2 YFSETQ. The CDR3 coding sequence is TGCGCCAGCAGGTCAGGCCTATTTGCCTACGAGCAGTACTTC. It is translated as CASRSGLFAYEQYF. The full variable domain, in which reference TRBV5-1 and TRBJ2-7 provide the parts outside the CDR3, is KAGVTQTPRYLIKTRGQQVTLSCSPISGHRSVSWYQQTPGQGLQFLFEYFSETQRNKGNFPGRFSGRQFSNSRSEMNVSTLELGDSALYLCASRSGLFAYEQYFGPGTRLTVT.

This chain uses TRBV5-1 with TRBJ2-1; D is perhaps TRBD1 (6 bases). Germline loops: CDR1 SGHRS, CDR2 YFSETQ. Trimming left V 6 bases short and J 4 bases short, with 14 bases between. This CDR3 spans 14 amino acids. The CDR3 loop reads CASTLRGQYNEQFF. CDR3 in DNA: TGCGCCAGCACCTTAAGGGGACAATACAATGAGCAGTTCTTC.

This clone was found a few times. V usage is TRBV10-2 and J usage is TRBJ2-5; the match to TRBD2 covers 11 bases. The CDR3 covers 16 residues. Germline V CDR1 and CDR2: WSHSY, SAAADI. With 2 bases clipped from V and 5 bases from J, the junction kept 7 bases outside the gene matches. The DNA for the CDR3 is TGCGCCAGCAGTGAGAGGAGGGCTAGCGGGGGGGAGACCCAGTACTTC. This encodes CASSERRASGGETQYF.

A few counts support this clone. V usage is TRBV12-5 and J usage is TRBJ2-1; TRBD1 matches 9 bases. From germline, CDR1 is LGHNT and CDR2 FRNRAP. CDR3 length equals 15 residues. V was pared by 6 bases and J by 5 bases, with 8 bases of the junction left unmatched. CDR3 sequence: CASGPLGQGDNEQFF. For the CDR3, the DNA is TGTGCTAGTGGCCCCTTGGGACAGGGTGACAATGAGCAGTTCTTC. The entire variable domain, with the rest obtained from reference TRBV12-5 and TRBJ2-1, is as follows: DARVTQTPRHKVTEMGQEVTMRCQPILGHNTVFWYRQTMMQGLELLAYFRNRAPLDDSGMPKDRFSAEMPDATLATLKIQPSEPRDSAVYFCASGPLGQGDNEQFFGPGTRLTVL.

The chain uses TRBV14 and TRBJ2-5; 13 bases map to TRBD2. Trimming took 0 bases from V and 6 from J; bases not matched to a gene: 4. The germline V gene has CDR1 SGHDN and CDR2 FVKESK. This CDR3 is built from 16 residues. CDR3 protein: CASSQEGLAGVKTQYF. In nucleotides, the CDR3 is TGTGCCAGCAGCCAAGAAGGACTAGCGGGGGTCAAGACCCAGTACTTC.